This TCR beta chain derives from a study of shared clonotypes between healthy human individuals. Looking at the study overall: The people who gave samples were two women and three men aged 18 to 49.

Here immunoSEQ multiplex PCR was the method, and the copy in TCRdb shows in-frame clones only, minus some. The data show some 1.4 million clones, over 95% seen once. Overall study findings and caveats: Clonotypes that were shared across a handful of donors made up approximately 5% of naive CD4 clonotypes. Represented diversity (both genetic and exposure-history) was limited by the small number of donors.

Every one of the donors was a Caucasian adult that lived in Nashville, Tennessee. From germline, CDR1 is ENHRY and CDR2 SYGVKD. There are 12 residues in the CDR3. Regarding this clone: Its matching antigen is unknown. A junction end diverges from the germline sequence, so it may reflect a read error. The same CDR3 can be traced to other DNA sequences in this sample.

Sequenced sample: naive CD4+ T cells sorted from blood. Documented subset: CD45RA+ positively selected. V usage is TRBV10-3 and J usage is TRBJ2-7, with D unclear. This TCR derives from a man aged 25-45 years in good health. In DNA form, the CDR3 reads TGTGCCATCAGAGAGTCCTCCTACGAGCAGTACTTC. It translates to CAIRESSYEQYF.